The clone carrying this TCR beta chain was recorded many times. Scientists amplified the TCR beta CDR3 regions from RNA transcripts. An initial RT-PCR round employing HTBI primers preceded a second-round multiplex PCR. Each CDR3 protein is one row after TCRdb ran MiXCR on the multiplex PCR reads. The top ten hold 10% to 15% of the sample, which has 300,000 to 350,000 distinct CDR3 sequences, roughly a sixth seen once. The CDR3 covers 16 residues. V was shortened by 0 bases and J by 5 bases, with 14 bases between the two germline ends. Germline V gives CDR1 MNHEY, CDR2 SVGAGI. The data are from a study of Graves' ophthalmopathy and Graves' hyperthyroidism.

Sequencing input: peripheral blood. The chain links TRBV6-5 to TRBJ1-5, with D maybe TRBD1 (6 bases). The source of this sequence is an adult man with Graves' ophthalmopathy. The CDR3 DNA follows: TGTGCCAGCAGTTACTCCTCGGGGGGGGGCTATCAGCCCCAGCATTTT. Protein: CASSYSSGGGYQPQHF.